This TCR beta chain emerged from a study of blood T cell repertoires in COVID-19. Across the whole study: Italy, Spain and the United States were the sources of the convalescent and acute COVID-19 samples. PBMCs, B-cell-depleted T cells, or T cells provided the cDNA or gDNA that made up the material.

V dropped 6 bases and J dropped 5; count of bases not matched to a gene: 12. The length of the CDR3 is 16 residues. CDR1 LNHDA and CDR2 SQIVND come from the germline V gene (reference sequence). Original handling: By means of reference gene primer amplification, nucleated cell counts were estimated. Repertoires were generated with immunoSEQ multiplex PCR, while TCRdb's copy carries only in-frame clones and drops some. The DNA gave D and trimming, while V, J and clone size come from that table. Here the sample spans 60,000 to 75,000 clones, roughly 80% being singletons. Sequencing used peripheral blood. This chain connects TRBV19 to TRBJ2-7; 11 nucleotides align to TRBD2. The sequence was obtained from a woman aged 45 to 65 with acute or convalescent COVID-19. The CDR3 region is CASRASKLAGVDEQYF. The CDR3 coding sequence is TGTGCCAGTAGGGCCAGTAAACTAGCGGGAGTCGACGAGCAGTACTTC.